A selection of T cell receptor beta chains follows, all from one sample in a study of T cell responses to AZD1222 COVID-19 vaccine. Using immunoSEQ multiplex PCR, the repertoire was profiled, and TCRdb retains in-frame clones only, with some absent. The data hold 120,000 to 150,000 clones, with around 89% observed a single time. The starting material was peripheral blood, obtained on day 0 of AZD1222 vaccination. The receptor source for this set is an adult in good health. Both conserved end residues are part of each CDR3. D genes are given only for firm matches. Some rows have no size entry. The others give once, few or many, or a class for an expanded clone.

abundance	d_gene	v_gene	j_gene	CDR3aa	CDR3nt
few	TRBD1	TRBV28	TRBJ2-2	CASKGGTGAIGELFF	TGTGCCAGCAAGGGGGGGACAGGGGCTATCGGGGAGCTGTTTTTT
.	.	TRBV6-5	TRBJ1-1	CASSYKGVFTEAFF	TGTGCCAGCAGTTACAAGGGGGTCTTCACTGAAGCTTTCTTT
.	.	TRBV15	TRBJ1-5	CATSIQGGPQHF	TGTGCCACCAGCATTCAGGGTGGGCCCCAGCATTTT
.	TRBD2	TRBV6-1	TRBJ2-3	CASSEAGDYTDTQYF	TGTGCCAGCAGTGAGGCGGGGGACTACACAGATACGCAGTATTTT
.	.	TRBV7-3	TRBJ2-3	CASSPTADTQYF	TGTGCCAGCAGCCCCACGGCAGATACGCAGTATTTT
.	.	TRBV28	TRBJ1-6	CASSYGSGQSRNSPLHF	TGTGCCAGCAGTTACGGGAGTGGGCAGTCGCGGAATTCACCCCTCCACTTT
.	TRBD2	TRBV19	TRBJ2-1	CATRERGNQGNEQFF	TGTGCCACTAGGGAGCGGGGGAACCAAGGCAATGAGCAGTTCTTC
few	.	TRBV7-9	TRBJ2-2	CASSLRDGNTGELFF	TGTGCCAGCAGCCTCCGGGACGGCAACACCGGGGAGCTGTTTTTT
.	TRBD1	TRBV25-1	TRBJ1-3	CASSGGQPGNTIYF	TGTGCCAGCAGTGGGGGACAGCCTGGAAACACCATATATTTT
.	.	TRBV6-5	TRBJ2-7	CASSYSVTASYEQYF	TGTGCCAGCAGTTACTCTGTAACGGCATCCTACGAGCAGTACTTC
.	TRBD1	TRBV9	TRBJ2-7	CASSVEDRVASEQYF	TGTGCCAGCAGCGTAGAGGACAGGGTGGCGAGCGAGCAGTACTTC
.	.	TRBV5-6	TRBJ2-7	CASSLTVAYEQYF	TGTGCCAGCAGCTTGACCGTCGCCTACGAGCAGTACTTC
.	.	TRBV7-2	TRBJ1-2	CASSLQGTLHGYTF	TGTGCCAGCAGCTTACAAGGGACACTCCATGGCTACACCTTC
.	TRBD1	TRBV2	TRBJ1-4	CASSGQGAMQEKLFF	TGTGCCAGCAGCGGACAGGGGGCGATGCAGGAAAAACTGTTTTTT
.	.	TRBV2	TRBJ1-6	CATRRVENSPLHF	TGTGCCACGCGCAGGGTAGAGAATTCACCCCTCCACTTT
.	.	TRBV4-2	TRBJ1-2	CASSQEVSYGYTF	TGTGCCAGCAGCCAAGAGGTCAGCTATGGCTACACCTTC
.	.	TRBV2	TRBJ1-5	CASRSPNQPQHF	TGTGCCAGCAGGAGCCCCAATCAGCCCCAGCATTTT
.	TRBD1	TRBV19	TRBJ1-5	CASSMSQGNQPQHF	TGTGCCAGTAGTATGTCACAGGGGAATCAGCCCCAGCATTTT
.	.	TRBV6-5	TRBJ1-3	CASSLDRYSGNTIYF	TGTGCCAGCAGCCTCGACAGGTACTCTGGAAACACCATATATTTT
once	.	TRBV12-3/TRBV12-4	TRBJ1-5	CASSSRLGPRVF	TGTGCCAGCAGCAGCAGGTTGGGCCCCAGGGTTTTT
.	.	TRBV6-5	TRBJ1-4	CASKPQGSNEKLFF	TGTGCCAGCAAGCCTCAGGGGTCTAATGAAAAACTGTTTTTT
.	.	TRBV28	TRBJ2-1	CASSLFQGRGQFF	TGTGCCAGCAGTTTATTCCAGGGAAGGGGGCAGTTCTTC
.	.	TRBV24-1	TRBJ2-2	CATSDPQGNTGELFF	TGTGCCACCAGTGATCCGCAGGGGAACACCGGGGAGCTGTTTTTT
.	.	TRBV9	TRBJ1-2	CASSVVGDSYTF	TGTGCCAGCAGCGTAGTCGGGGATAGCTACACCTTC